This paragraph reports one TCR beta chain. As yet, its antigen is unknown. The sample belongs to a study of T cell responses to AZD1222 COVID-19 vaccine. Study-wide results and limits: White British donors predominated, females outnumbered males, and clonal diversity was possibly underestimated.

TCRdb's table, derived via immunoSEQ multiplex PCR, lists solely in-frame clones and lacks some. This table holds about 84,000 clones, 85% to 90% found once. Germline CDR1 SGHAT, CDR2 FQNNGV. Trimming removed 5 bases from V and 3 bases from J, with 11 bases in between. The CDR3 sequence is 15 residues long. The chain uses TRBV11-2 and TRBJ1-6; a possible D gene is TRBD1 (6 bases). The TCR was taken from an adult who received the AZD1222 COVID-19 vaccine. The material was peripheral blood, obtained 28 days after the second AZD1222 dose. CDR3 in DNA: TGTGCCAGCAGCACCGGGACACTCTATAATTCACCCCTCCACTTT. It specifies CASSTGTLYNSPLHF.